The 6 T cell receptor beta chains listed next were all sequenced from one sample in a study of blood T cell repertoires in COVID-19. Measured with immunoSEQ multiplex PCR; TCRdb has only the in-frame clones, and not every one. The table lists 270,000 or so clones, roughly four fifths of them singletons. The source material was peripheral blood. The receptors derive from a woman aged 45-65 years who had recovered from COVID-19.

The J gene is TRBJ2-3, the V gene TRBV28; TRBD2 agrees at 11 bases. This CDR3 is 12 amino acids long. Germline-derived CDR1 and CDR2 are MDHEN and SYDVKM. Trimming at V came to 8 bases and at J to 6 bases, leaving 1 base not matched to a gene. The CDR3, as DNA: TGTGCCAGCGCTAGCGGGGGGGATACGCAGTATTTT. This sequence encodes CASASGGDTQYF.

The V and J genes are TRBV28 and TRBJ1-3; D is uncertain. Trimming removed 10 bases at V and 3 bases at J, with 19 bases between. The CDR3 loop spans 15 amino acids. Germline V gives CDR1 MDHEN, CDR2 SYDVKM. CDR3 bases: TGTGCCACCCGTCTCCCGGGAGAGGGTGGAAACACCATATATTTT. Translating it yields CATRLPGEGGNTIYF.

This rearrangement joins TRBV7-2 to TRBJ2-5; TRBD2 is a possible D gene (5 bases). The CDR3 runs to 14 residues. The germline gives CDR1 SGHTA, CDR2 FQGNSA. Between the trimmed V and J ends, which lost 6 bases and 3 bases, there was a span of 14 bases. The CDR3: CASREGPNEETQYF. For the CDR3, the DNA is TGTGCCAGCAGAGAGGGCCCAAACGAAGAGACCCAGTACTTC.

The chain joins TRBV9 to TRBJ2-1; D is perhaps TRBD2 (7 bases). Germline CDR1 reads SGDLS; CDR2 reads YYNGEE. Trimming removed 10 bases at V and 15 bases at J, with 14 bases between. This CDR3 region has 9 residues. Here the CDR3 reads CAGEGGRFF. In nucleotides, the CDR3 is TGTGCCGGAGAGGGGGGGCGGTTCTTC.

The rearrangement joins TRBV24-1 to TRBJ2-1; 10 bases fit TRBD2. Trimming took 4 bases from V and 6 from J; bases not matched to a gene: 8. The CDR3 is 16 amino acids. The germline V gene encodes CDR1 KGHDR and CDR2 SFDVKD. CDR3 sequence reads: CATSESASGSFNEQFF. Here the CDR3 DNA reads TGTGCCACCAGTGAATCAGCTAGCGGGAGCTTCAATGAGCAGTTCTTC.

This sequence joins TRBV28 and TRBJ2-3; no clear D. Germline assignment: CDR1 MDHEN and CDR2 SYDVKM. The CDR3 length is 15 residues. V was cut by 3 bases and J by 2 bases, with 12 bases left in between. CDR3 sequence reads: CASSFVSGNTDTQYF. CDR3 DNA: TGTGCCAGCAGTTTCGTGTCGGGTAACACAGATACGCAGTATTTT.